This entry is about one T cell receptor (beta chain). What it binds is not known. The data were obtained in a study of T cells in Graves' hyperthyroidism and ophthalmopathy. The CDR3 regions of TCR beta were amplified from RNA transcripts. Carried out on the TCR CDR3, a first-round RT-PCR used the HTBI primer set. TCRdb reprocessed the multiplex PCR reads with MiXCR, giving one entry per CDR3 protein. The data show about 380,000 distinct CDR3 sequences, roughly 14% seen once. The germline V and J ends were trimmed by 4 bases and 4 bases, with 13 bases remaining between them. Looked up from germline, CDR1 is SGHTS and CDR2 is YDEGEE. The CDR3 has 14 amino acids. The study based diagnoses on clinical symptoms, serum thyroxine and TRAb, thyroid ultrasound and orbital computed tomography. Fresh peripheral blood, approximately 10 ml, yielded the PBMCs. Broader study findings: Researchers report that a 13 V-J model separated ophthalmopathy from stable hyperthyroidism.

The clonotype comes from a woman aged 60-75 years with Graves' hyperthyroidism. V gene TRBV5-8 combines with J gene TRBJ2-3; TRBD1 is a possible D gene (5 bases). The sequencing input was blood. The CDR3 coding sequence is TGTGCCAGCAGCCAACGATGGGGCCCAGATACGCAGTATTTT. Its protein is CASSQRWGPDTQYF.